The T cell receptor (beta chain) described here comes from a study of blood T cell repertoires in COVID-19. Assay: immunoSEQ multiplex PCR; the TCRdb copy retains only in-frame clones and omits some. The sample consists of 270,000 or so clones, roughly 84% of them appearing once. V shed 5 bases and J shed 4 bases, with 12 bases lying between them. CDR1 and CDR2 from the germline V gene are SEHNR and FQNEAQ (reference sequence). The CDR3 is made up of 14 amino acids. Source material: peripheral blood. This clonotype was obtained from a human donor in a cohort sampled during active COVID-19. The chain employs TRBV7-9 and TRBJ2-1, with a tentative D call TRBD2 (6 bases). The CDR3 sequence is CASSNRDFYNEQFF. The CDR3 bases are TGTGCCAGCAGCAACCGGGACTTTTACAATGAGCAGTTCTTC. The full variable domain, its missing parts supplied by reference TRBV7-9 and TRBJ2-1, is DTGVSQNPRHKITKRGQNVTFRCDPISEHNRLYWYRQTLGQGPEFLTYFQNEAQLEKSRLLSDRFSAERPKGSFSTLEIQRTEQGDSAMYLCASSNRDFYNEQFFGPGTRLTVL.